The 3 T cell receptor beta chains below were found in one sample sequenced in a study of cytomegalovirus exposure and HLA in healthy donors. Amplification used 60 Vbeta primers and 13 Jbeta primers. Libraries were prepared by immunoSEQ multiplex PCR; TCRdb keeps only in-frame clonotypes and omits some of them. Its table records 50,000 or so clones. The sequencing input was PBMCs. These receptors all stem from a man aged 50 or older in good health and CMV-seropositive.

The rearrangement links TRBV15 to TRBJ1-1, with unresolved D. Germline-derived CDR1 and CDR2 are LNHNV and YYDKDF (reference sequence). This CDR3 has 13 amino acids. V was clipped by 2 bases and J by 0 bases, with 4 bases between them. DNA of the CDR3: TGTGCCACCAGCAGACAGATGAACACTGAAGCTTTCTTT. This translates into CATSRQMNTEAFF.

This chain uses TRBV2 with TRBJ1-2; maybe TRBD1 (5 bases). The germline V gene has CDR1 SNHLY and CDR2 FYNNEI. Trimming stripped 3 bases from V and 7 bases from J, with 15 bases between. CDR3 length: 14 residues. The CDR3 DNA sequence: TGTGCCAGCAGTGAGTGGAGGGGAAGGGGTGGCTACACCTTC. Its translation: CASSEWRGRGGYTF.

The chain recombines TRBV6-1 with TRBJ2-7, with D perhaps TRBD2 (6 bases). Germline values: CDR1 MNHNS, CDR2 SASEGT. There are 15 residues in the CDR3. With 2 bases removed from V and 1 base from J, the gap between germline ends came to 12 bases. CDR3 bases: TGTGCCAGCAGTGAACAGGATGGGGGGTCCTACGAGCAGTACTTC. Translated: CASSEQDGGSYEQYF.